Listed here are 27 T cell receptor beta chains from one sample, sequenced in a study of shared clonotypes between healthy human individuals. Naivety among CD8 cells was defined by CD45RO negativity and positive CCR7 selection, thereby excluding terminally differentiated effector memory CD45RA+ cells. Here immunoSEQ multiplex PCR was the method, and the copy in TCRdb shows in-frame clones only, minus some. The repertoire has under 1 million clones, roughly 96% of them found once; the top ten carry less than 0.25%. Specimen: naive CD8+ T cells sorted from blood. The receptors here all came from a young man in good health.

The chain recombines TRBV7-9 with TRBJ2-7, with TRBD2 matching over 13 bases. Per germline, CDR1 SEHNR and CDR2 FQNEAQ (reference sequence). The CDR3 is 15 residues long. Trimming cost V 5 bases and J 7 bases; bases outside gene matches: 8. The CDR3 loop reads CASSPPGLAGNEQYF. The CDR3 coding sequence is TGTGCCAGCAGCCCCCCGGGACTAGCGGGAAATGAGCAGTACTTC.

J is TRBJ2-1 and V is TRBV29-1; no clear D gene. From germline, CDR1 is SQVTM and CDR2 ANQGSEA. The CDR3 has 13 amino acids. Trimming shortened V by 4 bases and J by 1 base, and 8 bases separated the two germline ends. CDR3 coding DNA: TGCAGCGTTGGCGGTGGTTCCTACAATGAGCAGTTCTTC. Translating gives CSVGGGSYNEQFF.

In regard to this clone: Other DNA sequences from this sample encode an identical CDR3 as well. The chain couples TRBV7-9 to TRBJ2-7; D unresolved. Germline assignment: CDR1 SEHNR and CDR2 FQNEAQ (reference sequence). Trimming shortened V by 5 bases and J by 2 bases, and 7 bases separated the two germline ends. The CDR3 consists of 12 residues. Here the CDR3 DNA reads TGTGCCAGCAGCACTGGGACCTACGAGCAGTACTTC. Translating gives CASSTGTYEQYF.

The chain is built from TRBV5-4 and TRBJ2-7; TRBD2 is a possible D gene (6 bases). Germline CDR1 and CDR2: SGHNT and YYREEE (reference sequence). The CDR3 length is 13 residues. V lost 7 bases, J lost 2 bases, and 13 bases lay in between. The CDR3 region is CASGGGITYEQYF. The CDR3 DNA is TGTGCCAGCGGAGGAGGGATCACCTACGAGCAGTACTTC.

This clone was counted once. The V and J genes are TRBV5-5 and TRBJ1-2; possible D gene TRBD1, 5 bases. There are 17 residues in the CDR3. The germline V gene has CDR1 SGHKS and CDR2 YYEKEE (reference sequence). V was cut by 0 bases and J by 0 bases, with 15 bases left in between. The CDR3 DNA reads TGTGCCAGCAGCTTGGTCGGCCGAGGACACACTAACTATGGCTACACCTTC. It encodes CASSLVGRGHTNYGYTF.

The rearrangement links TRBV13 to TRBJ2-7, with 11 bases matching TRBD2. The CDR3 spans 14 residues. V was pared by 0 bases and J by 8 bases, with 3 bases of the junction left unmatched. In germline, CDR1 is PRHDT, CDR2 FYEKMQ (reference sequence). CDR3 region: CASSLGLAGDKQYF. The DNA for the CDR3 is TGTGCCAGCAGCTTAGGACTAGCGGGAGATAAGCAGTACTTC.

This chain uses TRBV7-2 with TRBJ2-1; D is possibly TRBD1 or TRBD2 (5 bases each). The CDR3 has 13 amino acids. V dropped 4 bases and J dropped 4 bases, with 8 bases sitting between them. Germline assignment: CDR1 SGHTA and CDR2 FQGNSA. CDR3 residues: CASSWDQYNEQFF. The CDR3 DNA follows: TGTGCCAGCAGCTGGGACCAGTACAATGAGCAGTTCTTC.

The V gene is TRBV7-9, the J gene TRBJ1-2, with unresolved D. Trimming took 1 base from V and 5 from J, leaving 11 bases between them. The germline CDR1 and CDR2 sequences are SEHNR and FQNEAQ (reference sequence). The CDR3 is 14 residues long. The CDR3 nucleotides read TGTGCCAGCAGCTTAGGGGAAATAATATATGGCTACACCTTC. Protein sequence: CASSLGEIIYGYTF.

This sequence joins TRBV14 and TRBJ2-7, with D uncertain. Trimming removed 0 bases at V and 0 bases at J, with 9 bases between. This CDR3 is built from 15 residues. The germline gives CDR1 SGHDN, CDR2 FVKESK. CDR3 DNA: TGTGCCAGCAGCCAAGACCCTCCAAGCTCCTACGAGCAGTACTTC. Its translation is CASSQDPPSSYEQYF.

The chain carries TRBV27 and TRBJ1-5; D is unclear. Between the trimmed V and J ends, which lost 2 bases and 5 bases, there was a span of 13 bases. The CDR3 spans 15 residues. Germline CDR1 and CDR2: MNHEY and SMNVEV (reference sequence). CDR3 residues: CASSLGLPEDQPQHF. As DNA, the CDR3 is TGTGCCAGCAGTTTAGGACTGCCGGAAGATCAGCCCCAGCATTTT.

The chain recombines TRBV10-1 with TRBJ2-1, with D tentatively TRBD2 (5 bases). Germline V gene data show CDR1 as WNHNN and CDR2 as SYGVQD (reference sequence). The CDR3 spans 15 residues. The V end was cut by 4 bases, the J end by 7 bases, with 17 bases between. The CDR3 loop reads CASSGTQTFGNEQFF. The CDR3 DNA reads TGCGCCAGCAGTGGGACTCAAACATTCGGGAATGAGCAGTTCTTC.

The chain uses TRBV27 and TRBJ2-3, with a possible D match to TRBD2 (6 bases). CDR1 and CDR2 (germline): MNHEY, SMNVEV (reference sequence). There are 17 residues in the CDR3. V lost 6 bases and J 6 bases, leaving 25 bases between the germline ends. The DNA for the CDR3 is TGTGCCAGCAGCCACCTTGCCGGTAGCGCGAGCGGGGATACGCAGTATTTT. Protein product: CASSHLAGSASGDTQYF.

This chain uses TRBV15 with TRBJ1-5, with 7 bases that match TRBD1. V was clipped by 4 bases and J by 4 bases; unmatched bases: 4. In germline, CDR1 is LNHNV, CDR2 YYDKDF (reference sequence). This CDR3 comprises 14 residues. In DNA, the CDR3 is TGTGCCACCAGCACCGACAGGGAGAATCAGCCCCAGCATTTT. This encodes CATSTDRENQPQHF.

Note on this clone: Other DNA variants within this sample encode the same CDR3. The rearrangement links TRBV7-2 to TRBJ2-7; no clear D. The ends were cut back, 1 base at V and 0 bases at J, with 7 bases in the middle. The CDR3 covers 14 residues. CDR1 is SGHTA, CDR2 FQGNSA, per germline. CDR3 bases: TGTGCCAGCAGCTTAGGGACGGGCTCCTACGAGCAGTACTTC. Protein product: CASSLGTGSYEQYF.

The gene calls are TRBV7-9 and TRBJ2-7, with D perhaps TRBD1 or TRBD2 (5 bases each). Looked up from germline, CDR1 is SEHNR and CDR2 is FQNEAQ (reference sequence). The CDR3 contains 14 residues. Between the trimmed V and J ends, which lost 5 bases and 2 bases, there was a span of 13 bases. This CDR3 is CASSRWDDPYEQYF. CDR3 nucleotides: TGTGCCAGCAGCCGCTGGGACGACCCCTACGAGCAGTACTTC. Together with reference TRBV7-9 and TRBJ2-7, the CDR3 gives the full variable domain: DTGVSQNPRHKITKRGQNVTFRCDPISEHNRLYWYRQTLGQGPEFLTYFQNEAQLEKSRLLSDRFSAERPKGSFSTLEIQRTEQGDSAMYLCASSRWDDPYEQYFGPGTRLTVT.

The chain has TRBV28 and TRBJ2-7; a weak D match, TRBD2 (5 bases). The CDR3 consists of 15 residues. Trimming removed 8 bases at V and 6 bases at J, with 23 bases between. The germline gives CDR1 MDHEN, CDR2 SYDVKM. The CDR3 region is CASRNPARGIGEQYF. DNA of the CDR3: TGTGCCAGCCGAAATCCGGCGAGAGGGATCGGCGAGCAGTACTTC.

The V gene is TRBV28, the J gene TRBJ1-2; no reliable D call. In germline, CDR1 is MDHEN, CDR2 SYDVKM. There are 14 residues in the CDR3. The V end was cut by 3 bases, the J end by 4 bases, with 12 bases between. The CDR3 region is CASSFQHTIYGYTF. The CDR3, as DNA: TGTGCCAGCAGTTTCCAACACACAATCTATGGCTACACCTTC.

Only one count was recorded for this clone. CDR3 loop: CASSLQPGELFF. Written as DNA, the CDR3 is TGTGCCAGCAGCTTACAGCCCGGGGAGCTGTTTTTT. The rearrangement uses TRBV13 and TRBJ2-2; D not certain. The germline V gene has CDR1 PRHDT and CDR2 FYEKMQ (reference sequence). The CDR3 runs 12 residues. The V gene lost 2 bases and the J gene lost 6 bases, with 4 bases spanning the gap.

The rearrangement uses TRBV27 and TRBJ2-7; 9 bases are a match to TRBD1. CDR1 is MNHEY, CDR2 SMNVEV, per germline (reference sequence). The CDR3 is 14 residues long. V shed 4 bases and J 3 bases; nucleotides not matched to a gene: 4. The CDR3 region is CASSYGTGYYEQYF. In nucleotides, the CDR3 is TGTGCCAGCAGTTACGGGACAGGGTACTACGAGCAGTACTTC.

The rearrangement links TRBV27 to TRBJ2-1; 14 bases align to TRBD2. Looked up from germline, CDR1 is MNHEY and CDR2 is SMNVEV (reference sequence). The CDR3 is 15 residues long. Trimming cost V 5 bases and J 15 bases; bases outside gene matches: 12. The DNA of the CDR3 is TGTGCCAGCAGTCTAGGCGGGACTAGCGGGAGCGGGATGTTCTTC. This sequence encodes CASSLGGTSGSGMFF.

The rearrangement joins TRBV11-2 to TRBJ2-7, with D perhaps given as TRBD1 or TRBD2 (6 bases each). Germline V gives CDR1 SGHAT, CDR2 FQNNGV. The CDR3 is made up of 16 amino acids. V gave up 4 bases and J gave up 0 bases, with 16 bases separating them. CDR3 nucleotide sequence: TGTGCCAGCAGCTACCTGGGGGCGGGGACCTCCTACGAGCAGTACTTC. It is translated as CASSYLGAGTSYEQYF.

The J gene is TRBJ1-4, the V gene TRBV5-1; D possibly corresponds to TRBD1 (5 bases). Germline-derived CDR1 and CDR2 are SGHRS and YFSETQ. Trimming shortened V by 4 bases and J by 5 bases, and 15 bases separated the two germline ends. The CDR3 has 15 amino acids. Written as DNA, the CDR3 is TGCGCCAGCAGCGCAGGCGACAGCGGAAATGAAAAACTGTTTTTT. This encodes CASSAGDSGNEKLFF.

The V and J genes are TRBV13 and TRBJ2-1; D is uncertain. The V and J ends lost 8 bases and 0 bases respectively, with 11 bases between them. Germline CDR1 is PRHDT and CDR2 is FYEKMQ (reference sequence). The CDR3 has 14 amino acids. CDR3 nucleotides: TGTGCCAGCGGTCACATGAGCTCCTACAATGAGCAGTTCTTC. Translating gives CASGHMSSYNEQFF. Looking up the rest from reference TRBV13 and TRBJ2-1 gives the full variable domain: AAGVIQSPRHLIKEKRETATLKCYPIPRHDTVYWYQQGPGQDPQFLISFYEKMQSDKGSIPDRFSAQQFSDYHSELNMSSLELGDSALYFCASGHMSSYNEQFFGPGTRLTVL.

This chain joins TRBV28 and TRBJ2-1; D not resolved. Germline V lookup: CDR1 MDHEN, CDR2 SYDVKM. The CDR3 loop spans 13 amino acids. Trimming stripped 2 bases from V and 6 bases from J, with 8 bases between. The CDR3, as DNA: TGTGCCAGCAGTTTACTTCTAAGCAATGAGCAGTTCTTC. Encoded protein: CASSLLLSNEQFF. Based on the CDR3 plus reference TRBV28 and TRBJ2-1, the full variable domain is DVKVTQSSRYLVKRTGEKVFLECVQDMDHENMFWYRQDPGLGLRLIYFSYDVKMKEKGDIPEGYSVSREKKERFSLILESASTNQTSMYLCASSLLLSNEQFFGPGTRLTVL.

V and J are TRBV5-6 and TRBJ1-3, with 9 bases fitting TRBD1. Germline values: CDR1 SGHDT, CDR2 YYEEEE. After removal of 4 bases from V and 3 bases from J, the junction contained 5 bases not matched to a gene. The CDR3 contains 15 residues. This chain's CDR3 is CASSTGTGFGNTIYF. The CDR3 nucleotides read TGTGCCAGCAGCACCGGGACAGGGTTTGGAAACACCATATATTTT. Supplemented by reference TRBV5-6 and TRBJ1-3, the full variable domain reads DAGVTQSPTHLIKTRGQQVTLRCSPKSGHDTVSWYQQALGQGPQFIFQYYEEEERQRGNFPDRFSGHQFPNYSSELNVNALLLGDSALYLCASSTGTGFGNTIYFGEGSWLTVV.

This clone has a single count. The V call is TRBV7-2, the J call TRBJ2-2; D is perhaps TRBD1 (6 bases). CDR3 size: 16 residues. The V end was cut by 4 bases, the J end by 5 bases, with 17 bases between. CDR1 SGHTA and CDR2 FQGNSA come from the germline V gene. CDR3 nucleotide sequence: TGTGCCAGCAGCTCCTCAGGGGCAGGGATTACCGGGGAGCTGTTTTTT. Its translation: CASSSSGAGITGELFF.

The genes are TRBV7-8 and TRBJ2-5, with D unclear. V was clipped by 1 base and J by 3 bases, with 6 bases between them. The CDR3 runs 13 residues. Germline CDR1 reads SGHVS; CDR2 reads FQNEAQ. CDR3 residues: CASSLVEEETQYF. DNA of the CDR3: TGTGCCAGCAGCTTAGTAGAGGAAGAGACCCAGTACTTC.